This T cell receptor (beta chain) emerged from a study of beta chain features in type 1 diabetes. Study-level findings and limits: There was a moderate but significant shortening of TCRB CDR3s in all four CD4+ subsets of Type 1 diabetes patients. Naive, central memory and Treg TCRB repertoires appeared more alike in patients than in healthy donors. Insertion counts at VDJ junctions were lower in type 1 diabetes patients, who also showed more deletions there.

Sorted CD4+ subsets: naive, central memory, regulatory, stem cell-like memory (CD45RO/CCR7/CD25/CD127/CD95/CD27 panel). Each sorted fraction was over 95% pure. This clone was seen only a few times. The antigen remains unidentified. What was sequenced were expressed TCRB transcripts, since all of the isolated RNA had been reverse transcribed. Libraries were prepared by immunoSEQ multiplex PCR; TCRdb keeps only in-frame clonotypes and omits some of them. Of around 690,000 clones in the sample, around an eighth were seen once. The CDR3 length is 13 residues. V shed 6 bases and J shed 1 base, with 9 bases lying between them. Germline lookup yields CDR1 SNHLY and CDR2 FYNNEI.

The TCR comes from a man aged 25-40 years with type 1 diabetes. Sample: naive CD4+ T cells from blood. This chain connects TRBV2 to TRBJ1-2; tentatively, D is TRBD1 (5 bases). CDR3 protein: CASRGAGNYGYTF. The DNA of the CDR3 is TGTGCCAGCAGAGGGGCGGGTAACTATGGCTACACCTTC.